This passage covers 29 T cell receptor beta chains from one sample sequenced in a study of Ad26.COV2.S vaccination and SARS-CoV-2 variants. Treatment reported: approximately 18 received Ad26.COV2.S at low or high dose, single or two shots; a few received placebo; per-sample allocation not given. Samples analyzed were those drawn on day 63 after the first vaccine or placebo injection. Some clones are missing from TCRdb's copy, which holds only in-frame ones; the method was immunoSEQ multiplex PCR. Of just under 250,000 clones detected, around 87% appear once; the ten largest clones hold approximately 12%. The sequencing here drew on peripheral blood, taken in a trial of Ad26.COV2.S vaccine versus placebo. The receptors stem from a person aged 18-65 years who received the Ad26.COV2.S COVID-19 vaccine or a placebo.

The CDR3 DNA sequence: TGTGCCAGCAGTTATTCAGCCCCGGGTGAAGCTTTCTTT. Amino acids: CASSYSAPGEAFF. The genes are TRBV6-6 and TRBJ1-1; D gene uncertain. Trimming shortened V by 3 bases and J by 7 bases, and 12 bases separated the two germline ends. This CDR3 is built from 13 residues. CDR1 is MNHNY, CDR2 SVGAGI, per germline (reference sequence).

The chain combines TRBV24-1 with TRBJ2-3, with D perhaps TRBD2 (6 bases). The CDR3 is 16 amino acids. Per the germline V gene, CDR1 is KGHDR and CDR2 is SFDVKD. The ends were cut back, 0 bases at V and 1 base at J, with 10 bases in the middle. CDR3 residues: CATSDLGGSGTDTQYF. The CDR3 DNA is TGTGCCACCAGTGATTTGGGGGGGTCAGGCACAGATACGCAGTATTTT.

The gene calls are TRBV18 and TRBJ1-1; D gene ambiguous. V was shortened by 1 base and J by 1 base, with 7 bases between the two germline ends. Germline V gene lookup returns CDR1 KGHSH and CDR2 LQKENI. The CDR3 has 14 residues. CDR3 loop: CASSPLSENTEAFF. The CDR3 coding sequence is TGTGCCAGCTCACCACTGTCAGAGAACACTGAAGCTTTCTTT.

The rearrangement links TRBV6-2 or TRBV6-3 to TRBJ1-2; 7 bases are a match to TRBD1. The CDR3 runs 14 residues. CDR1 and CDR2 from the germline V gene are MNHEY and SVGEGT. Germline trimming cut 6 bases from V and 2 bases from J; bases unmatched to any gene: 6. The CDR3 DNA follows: TGTGCCAGCAGCGAGACAGGGAGGAACTATGGCTACACCTTC. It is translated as CASSETGRNYGYTF.

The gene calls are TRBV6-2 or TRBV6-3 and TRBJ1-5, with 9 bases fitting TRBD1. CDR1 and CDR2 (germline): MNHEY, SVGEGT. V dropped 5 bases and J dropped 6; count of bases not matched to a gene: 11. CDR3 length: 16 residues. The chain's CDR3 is CASSPEDRGEGQPQHF. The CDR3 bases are TGTGCCAGCAGTCCGGAGGACAGGGGCGAAGGTCAGCCCCAGCATTTT.

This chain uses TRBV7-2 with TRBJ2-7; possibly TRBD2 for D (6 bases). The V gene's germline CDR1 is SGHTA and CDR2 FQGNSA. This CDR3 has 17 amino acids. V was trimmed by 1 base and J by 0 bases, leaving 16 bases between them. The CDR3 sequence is CASSLGTRLDSSYEQYF. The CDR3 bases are TGTGCCAGCAGCTTAGGGACCAGACTAGATAGCTCCTACGAGCAGTACTTC.

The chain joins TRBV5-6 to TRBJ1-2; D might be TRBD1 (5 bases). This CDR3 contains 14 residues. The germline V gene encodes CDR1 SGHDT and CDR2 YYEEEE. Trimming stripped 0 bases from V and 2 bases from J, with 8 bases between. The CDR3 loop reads CASSLARDNYGYTF. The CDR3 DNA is TGTGCCAGCAGCTTGGCGCGGGACAACTATGGCTACACCTTC.

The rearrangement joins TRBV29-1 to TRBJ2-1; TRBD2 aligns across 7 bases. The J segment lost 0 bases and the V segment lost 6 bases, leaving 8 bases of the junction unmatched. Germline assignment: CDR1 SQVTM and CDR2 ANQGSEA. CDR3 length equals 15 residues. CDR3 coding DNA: TGCAGCGTCTCCCAGCTAGCGGTCTCCTACAATGAGCAGTTCTTC. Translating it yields CSVSQLAVSYNEQFF.

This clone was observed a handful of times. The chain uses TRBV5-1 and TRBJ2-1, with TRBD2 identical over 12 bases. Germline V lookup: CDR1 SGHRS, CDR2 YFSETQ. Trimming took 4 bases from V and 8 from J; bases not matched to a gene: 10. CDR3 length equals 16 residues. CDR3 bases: TGCGCCAGCAGCCTGGGGGGACTAGCGGGTAAATATGAGCAGTTCTTC. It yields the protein CASSLGGLAGKYEQFF.

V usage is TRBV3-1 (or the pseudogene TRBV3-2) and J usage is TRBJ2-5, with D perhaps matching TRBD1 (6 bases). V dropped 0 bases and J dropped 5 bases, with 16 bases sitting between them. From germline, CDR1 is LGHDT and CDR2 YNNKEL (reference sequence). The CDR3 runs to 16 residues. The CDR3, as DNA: TGTGCCAGCAGCCAAGAGGGCGTCAGGGGATGGGAGACCCAGTACTTC. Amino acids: CASSQEGVRGWETQYF.

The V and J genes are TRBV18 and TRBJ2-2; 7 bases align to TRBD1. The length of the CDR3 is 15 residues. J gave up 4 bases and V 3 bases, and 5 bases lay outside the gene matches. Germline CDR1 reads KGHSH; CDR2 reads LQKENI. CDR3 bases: TGTGCCAGCTCACCGGGACAGAGGGGCACCGGGGAGCTGTTTTTT. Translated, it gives CASSPGQRGTGELFF.

The CDR3 DNA reads as TGTGCCAGCAGCTGGGAGGGCTCCCGCAATGAGCAGTTCTTC. Its protein is CASSWEGSRNEQFF. This rearrangement joins TRBV21-1 to TRBJ2-1; whether TRBD2, the table's D call, matches the DNA was not checked. TRBV21-1 is a documented pseudogene. This CDR3 contains 14 residues.

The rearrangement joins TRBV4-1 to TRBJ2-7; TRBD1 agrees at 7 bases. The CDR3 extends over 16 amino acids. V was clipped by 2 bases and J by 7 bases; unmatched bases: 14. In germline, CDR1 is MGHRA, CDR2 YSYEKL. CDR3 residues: CASSQLLQGPLGEQYF. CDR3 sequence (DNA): TGCGCCAGCAGCCAATTACTACAGGGGCCCCTCGGGGAGCAGTACTTC.

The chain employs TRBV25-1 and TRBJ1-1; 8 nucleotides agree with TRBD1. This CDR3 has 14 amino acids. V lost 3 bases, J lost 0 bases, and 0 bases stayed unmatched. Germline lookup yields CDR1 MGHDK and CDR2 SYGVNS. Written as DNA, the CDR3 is TGTGCCAGCAGTGAGGGACAGGTGAACACTGAAGCTTTCTTT. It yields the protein CASSEGQVNTEAFF.

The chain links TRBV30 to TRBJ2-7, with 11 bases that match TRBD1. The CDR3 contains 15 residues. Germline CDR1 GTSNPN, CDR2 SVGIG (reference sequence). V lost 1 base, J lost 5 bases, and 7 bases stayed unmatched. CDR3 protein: CAWSAGQGAGDEQYF. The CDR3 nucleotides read TGTGCCTGGAGTGCTGGACAGGGGGCGGGAGACGAGCAGTACTTC.

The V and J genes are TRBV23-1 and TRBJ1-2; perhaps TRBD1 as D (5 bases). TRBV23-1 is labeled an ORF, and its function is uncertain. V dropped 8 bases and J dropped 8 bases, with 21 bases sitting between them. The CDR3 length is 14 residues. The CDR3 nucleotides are TGCGCCAGCTCATTGTTTCCGACAGCGAGAGGCTACACCTTC. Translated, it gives CASSLFPTARGYTF.

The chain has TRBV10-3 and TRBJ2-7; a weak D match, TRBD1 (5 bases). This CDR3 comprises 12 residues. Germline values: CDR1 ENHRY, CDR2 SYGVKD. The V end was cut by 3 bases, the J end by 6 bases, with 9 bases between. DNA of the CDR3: TGTGCCATCAGTGAAACGGACACCGAGCAGTACTTC. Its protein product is CAISETDTEQYF.

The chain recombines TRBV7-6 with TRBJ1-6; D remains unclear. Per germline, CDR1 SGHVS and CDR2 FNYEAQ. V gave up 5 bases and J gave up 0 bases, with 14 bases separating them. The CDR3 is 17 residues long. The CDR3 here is CASSPELVSSYNSPLHF. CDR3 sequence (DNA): TGTGCCAGCAGCCCCGAGCTGGTTAGCTCCTATAATTCACCCCTCCACTTT.

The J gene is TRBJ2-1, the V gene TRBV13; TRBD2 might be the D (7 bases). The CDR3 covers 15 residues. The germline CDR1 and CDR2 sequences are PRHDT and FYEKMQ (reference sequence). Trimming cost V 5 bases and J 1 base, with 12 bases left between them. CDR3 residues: CASSRTRGSYNEQFF. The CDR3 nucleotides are TGTGCCAGCAGCCGGACTAGGGGGTCCTACAATGAGCAGTTCTTC.

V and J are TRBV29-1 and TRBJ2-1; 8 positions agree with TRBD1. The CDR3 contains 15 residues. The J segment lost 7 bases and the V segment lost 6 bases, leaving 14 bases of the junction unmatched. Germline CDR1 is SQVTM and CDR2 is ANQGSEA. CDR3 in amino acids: CSVVTGALISNEQFF. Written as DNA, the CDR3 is TGCAGCGTAGTGACAGGGGCCCTAATCTCGAATGAGCAGTTCTTC.

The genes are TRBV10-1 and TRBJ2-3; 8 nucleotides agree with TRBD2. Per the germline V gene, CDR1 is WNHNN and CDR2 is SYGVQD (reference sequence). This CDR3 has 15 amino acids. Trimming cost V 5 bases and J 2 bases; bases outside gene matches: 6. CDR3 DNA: TGCGCCAGCAGTTCTACTAGCGGTCTCACAGATACGCAGTATTTT. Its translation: CASSSTSGLTDTQYF.

The CDR3 DNA is TGTGCCAGCAGTTTTGCAGACCGAGAGGGCTACACCTTC. Protein sequence: CASSFADREGYTF. The V gene is TRBV28, the J gene TRBJ1-2; D not resolved. Trimming removed 3 bases from V and 8 bases from J, with 13 bases in between. CDR1 is MDHEN and CDR2 is SYDVKM in the germline V gene. The CDR3 runs to 13 residues.

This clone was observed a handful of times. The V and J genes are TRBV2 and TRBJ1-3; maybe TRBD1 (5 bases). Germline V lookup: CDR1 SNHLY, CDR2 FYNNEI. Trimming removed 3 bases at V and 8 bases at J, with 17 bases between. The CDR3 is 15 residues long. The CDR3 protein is CASSDPQGLRDTIYF. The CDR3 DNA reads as TGTGCCAGCAGTGACCCGCAGGGTCTTCGGGACACCATATATTTT.

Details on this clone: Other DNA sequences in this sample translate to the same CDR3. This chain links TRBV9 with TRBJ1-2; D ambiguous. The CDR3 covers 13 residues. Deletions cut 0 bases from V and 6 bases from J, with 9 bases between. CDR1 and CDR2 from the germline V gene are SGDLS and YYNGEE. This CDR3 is CASSVDGGDGYTF. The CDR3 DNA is TGTGCCAGCAGCGTAGATGGCGGTGATGGCTACACCTTC.

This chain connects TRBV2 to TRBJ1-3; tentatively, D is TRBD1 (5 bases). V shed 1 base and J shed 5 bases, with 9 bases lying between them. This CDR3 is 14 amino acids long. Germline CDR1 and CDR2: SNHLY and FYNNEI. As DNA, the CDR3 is TGTGCCAGCAGTGAAGAGAGGGGAAGAAACACCATATATTTT. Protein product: CASSEERGRNTIYF.

The CDR3 DNA is TGTGCCAGTAGTATGCAGCGGGGGGGCAGATGGATCGGCACAGATACGCAGTATTTT. This translates into CASSMQRGGRWIGTDTQYF. The rearrangement links TRBV19 to TRBJ2-3; 10 nucleotides agree with TRBD2. V lost 3 bases to trimming and J lost 1 base; unmatched junction nucleotides: 13. Germline-derived CDR1 and CDR2 are LNHDA and SQIVND (reference sequence). The length of the CDR3 is 19 residues.

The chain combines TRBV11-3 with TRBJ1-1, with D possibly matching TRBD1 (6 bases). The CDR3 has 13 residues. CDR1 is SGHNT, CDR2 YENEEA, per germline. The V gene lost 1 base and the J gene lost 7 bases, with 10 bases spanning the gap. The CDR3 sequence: CASSLGGAGEAFF. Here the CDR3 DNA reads TGTGCCAGCAGCTTAGGGGGGGCTGGTGAAGCTTTCTTT.

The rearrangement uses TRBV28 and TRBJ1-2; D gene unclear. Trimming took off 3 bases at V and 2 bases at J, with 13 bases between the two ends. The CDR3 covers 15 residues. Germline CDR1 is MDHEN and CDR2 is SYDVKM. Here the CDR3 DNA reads TGTGCCAGCAGTTTCGAGGACCGACCCAACTATGGCTACACCTTC. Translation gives CASSFEDRPNYGYTF.

The CDR3 region is CASRSGDASPLHF. CDR3 nucleotide sequence: TGTGCCAGCAGGTCCGGGGATGCATCACCCCTCCACTTT. V usage is TRBV9 and J usage is TRBJ1-6, with D unclear. The CDR3 spans 13 residues. Germline-derived CDR1 and CDR2 are SGDLS and YYNGEE. Trimming took off 5 bases at V and 10 bases at J, with 13 bases between the two ends. The full variable domain, completed using reference TRBV9 and TRBJ1-6, is DSGVTQTPKHLITATGQRVTLRCSPRSGDLSVYWYQQSLDQGLQFLIQYYNGEERAKGNILERFSAQQFPDLHSELNLSSLELGDSALYFCASRSGDASPLHFGNGTRLTVT.